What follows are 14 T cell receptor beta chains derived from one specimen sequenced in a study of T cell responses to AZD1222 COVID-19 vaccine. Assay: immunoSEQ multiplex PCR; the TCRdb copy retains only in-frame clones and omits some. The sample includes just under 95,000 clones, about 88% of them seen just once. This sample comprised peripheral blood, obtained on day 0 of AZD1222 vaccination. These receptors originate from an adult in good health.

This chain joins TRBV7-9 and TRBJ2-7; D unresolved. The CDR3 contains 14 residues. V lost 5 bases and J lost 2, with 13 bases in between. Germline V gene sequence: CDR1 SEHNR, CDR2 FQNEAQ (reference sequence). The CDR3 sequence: CASSPSGGAYEQYF. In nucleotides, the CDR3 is TGTGCCAGCAGCCCTAGTGGCGGAGCCTACGAGCAGTACTTC.

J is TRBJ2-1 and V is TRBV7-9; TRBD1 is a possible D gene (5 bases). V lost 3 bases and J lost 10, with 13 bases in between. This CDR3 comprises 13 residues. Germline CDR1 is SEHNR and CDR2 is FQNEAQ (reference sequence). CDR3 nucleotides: TGTGCCAGCAGCTTCAGGGCTCTCGGAGAGCAGTTCTTC. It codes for CASSFRALGEQFF.

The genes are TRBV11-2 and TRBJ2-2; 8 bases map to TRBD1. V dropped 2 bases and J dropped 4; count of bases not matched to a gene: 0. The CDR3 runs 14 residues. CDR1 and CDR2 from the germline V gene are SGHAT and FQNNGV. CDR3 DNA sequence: TGTGCCAGCAGCTTACAGGGGGCCACCGGGGAGCTGTTTTTT. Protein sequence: CASSLQGATGELFF.

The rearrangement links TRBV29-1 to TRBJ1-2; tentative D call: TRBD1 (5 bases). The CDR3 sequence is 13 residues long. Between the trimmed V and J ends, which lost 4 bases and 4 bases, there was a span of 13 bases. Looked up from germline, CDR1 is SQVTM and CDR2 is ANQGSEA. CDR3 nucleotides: TGCAGCGTTGTGGTCCAGGGTACCTATGGCTACACCTTC. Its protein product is CSVVVQGTYGYTF. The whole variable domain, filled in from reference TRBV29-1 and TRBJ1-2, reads SAVISQKPSRDICQRGTSLTIQCQVDSQVTMMFWYRQQPGQSLTLIATANQGSEATYESGFVIDKFPISRPNLTFSTLTVSNMSPEDSSIYLCSVVVQGTYGYTFGSGTRLTVV.

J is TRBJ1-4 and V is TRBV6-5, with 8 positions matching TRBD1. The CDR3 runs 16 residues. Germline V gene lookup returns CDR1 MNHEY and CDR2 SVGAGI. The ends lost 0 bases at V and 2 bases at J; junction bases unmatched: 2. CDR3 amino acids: CASSYSQGATNEKLFF. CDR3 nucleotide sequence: TGTGCCAGCAGTTACTCTCAGGGGGCGACTAATGAAAAACTGTTTTTT.

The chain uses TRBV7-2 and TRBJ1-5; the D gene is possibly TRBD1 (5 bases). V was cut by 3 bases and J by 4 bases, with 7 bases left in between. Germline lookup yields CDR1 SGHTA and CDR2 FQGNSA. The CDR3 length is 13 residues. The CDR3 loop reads CASSFSGNQPQHF. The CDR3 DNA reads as TGTGCCAGCAGCTTTTCAGGGAATCAGCCCCAGCATTTT.

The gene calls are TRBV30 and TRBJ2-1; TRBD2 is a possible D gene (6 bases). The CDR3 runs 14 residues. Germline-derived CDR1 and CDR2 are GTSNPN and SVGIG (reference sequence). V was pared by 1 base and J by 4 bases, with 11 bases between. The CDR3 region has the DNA TGTGCCTGGAGTGGGGAGGCGGGTTACAATGAGCAGTTCTTC. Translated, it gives CAWSGEAGYNEQFF.

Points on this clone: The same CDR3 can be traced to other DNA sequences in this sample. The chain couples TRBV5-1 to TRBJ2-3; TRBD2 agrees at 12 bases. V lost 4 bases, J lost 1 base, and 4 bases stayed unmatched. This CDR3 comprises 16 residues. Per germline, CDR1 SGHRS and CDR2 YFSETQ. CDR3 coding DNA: TGCGCCAGCAGCCCAAGGACTAGCGGGGGCACAGATACGCAGTATTTT. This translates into CASSPRTSGGTDTQYF.

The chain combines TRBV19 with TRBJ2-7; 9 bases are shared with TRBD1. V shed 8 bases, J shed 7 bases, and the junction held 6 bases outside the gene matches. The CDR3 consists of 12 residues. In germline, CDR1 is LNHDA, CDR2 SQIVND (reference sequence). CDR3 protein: CASAQGAREQYF. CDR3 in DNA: TGTGCCAGTGCACAGGGGGCGCGAGAGCAGTACTTC.

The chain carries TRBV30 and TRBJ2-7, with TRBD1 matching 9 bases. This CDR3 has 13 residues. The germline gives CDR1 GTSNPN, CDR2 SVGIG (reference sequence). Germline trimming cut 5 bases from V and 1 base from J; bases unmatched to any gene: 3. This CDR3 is CAWGGTGSYEQYF. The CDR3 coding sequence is TGTGCCTGGGGTGGGACAGGGTCCTACGAGCAGTACTTC.

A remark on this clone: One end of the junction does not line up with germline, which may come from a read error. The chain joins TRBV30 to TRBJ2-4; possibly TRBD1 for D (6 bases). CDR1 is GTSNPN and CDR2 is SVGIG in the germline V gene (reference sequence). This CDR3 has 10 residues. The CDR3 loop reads CAWGGPPPNF. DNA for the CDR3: TGTGCCTGGGGGGGCCCTCCTCCGAACTTC. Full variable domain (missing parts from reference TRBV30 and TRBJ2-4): SQTIHQWPATLVQPVGSPLSLECTVEGTSNPNLYWYRQAAGRGLQLLFYSVGIGQISSEVPQNLSASRPQDRQFILSSKKLLLSDSGFYLCAWGGPPPNFGAGTRLSVL.

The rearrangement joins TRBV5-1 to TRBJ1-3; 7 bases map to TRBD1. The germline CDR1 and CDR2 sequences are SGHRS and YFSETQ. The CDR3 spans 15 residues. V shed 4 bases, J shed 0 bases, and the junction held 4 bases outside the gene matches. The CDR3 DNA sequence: TGCGCCAGCAGCCCTGCAGGGGGCTCTGGAAACACCATATATTTT. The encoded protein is CASSPAGGSGNTIYF.

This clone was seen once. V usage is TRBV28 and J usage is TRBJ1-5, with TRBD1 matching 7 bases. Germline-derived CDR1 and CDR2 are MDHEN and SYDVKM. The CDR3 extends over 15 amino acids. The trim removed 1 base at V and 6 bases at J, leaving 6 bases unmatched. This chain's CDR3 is CASSLLAGGSQPQHF. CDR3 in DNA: TGTGCCAGCAGTTTATTGGCAGGGGGAAGTCAGCCCCAGCATTTT.

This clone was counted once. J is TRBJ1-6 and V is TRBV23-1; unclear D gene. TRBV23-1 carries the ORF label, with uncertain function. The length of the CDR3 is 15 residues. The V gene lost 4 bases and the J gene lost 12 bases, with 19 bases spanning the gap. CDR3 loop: CASSRGGGPAKPLHF. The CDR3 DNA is TGCGCCAGCAGTCGGGGTGGTGGACCCGCAAAACCCCTCCACTTT.